A single T cell receptor beta chain is shown here with its context. The antigen it recognizes is unknown. It has no much larger one-base neighbor in the sample; base qualities were not kept. Receptors were amplified or captured by PCR. DNA from cultured CD4+ T cells was subjected to TCR sequencing with the Oncomine TCR Beta short-read assay at the Johns Hopkins FTIC core. The QIAamp micro DNA kit was used to extract genomic DNA from the cultured CD4+ T cells. Oncomine TCR Beta libraries from cultured CD4+ T cells were pooled with unique dual indexes and sequenced on an Illumina iSeq 100. In the paper's pipeline: Non-productive sequences were removed, and CDR3s that did not start with C, did not end with F or W, or were shorter than 7 amino acids were discarded. The MANAFEST web application identified antigen-specific clonotypes by comparing peptide-stimulated wells against reference wells and other culture wells. For a clone to be called positive, the clone needed an FDR below 0.05, an odds ratio above 5, and a productive frequency above 0.1% in at least two of three replicate wells. Clonotypes that were significantly expanded in both SARS-CoV-2 spike wells and at least one common cold coronavirus spike condition were defined as cross-reactive. Using R version 3.6.1, CDR3 homology was evaluated through Levenshtein distances (stringdist) along with unrooted phylogenetic trees (ape). TCRdb itself trimmed the public reads at Q25 with fastp, ran MiXCR and retained productive beta chains. Duplicate CDR3 protein sequences are folded into a single record with the most common DNA and genes. The V and J calls shown here were made by TCRdb, not taken from the authors' results. This sample comprises 5,900 or so distinct CDR3 sequences, about 48% of them detected only once. Of the sample, roughly a third falls within the top ten clones.

The CDR3 contains 14 residues, cysteine and phenylalanine counted. The only DNA kept is the CDR3, 42 bases in frame from the first base. The V and J ends are trimmed by 6 bases and 5 bases, leaving 16 bases between them. CDR1 and CDR2, per the germline V gene, are MNHEY and SVGEGT. The treatment or condition label for this specimen denotes: roughly 10-day PBMC culture with coronavirus spike peptide pools or control peptides (ViraFEST assay). CD4+ T cells from unexposed donors were collected before the COVID-19 pandemic (2011-2018). The ViraFEST assay, used in the study, expanded antigen-specific T cells with peptide pools and then identified the expanded clonotypes through TCR sequencing. Each well held under 2.5 million PBMCs cultured in IMDM containing roughly 5% human AB serum and approximately 9.8 IU/ml IL-2, with 10 ug/ml peptide pools added. Half of the culture medium was replaced with fresh IL-2-containing medium on days 3 and 7. Once the cells had been in culture for over nine days, the EasySep CD4+ T cell isolation kit was used to isolate CD4+ T cells by negative selection. As far as cell numbers permitted, CD4+ T cells from unexposed donors were tested for reactivity against SARS-CoV-2 S and N as well as four spike pools from common cold coronaviruses. PBMCs were separated from whole blood using Ficoll-Paque Plus gradient centrifugation and then either used fresh or cryopreserved at -140C. In general, triplicate wells were set up for every culture condition. The leukapheresis product used for the unexposed donors was purchased from a commercial source.

This specimen comes from a study of vaccination and CD4 T cells after COVID-19 (dated 2022 in TCRdb). At the level of the whole study: Six males and four females were included in the convalescent cohort, with two Hispanic individuals, seven Caucasians, two Asians and one multiracial person represented. Each participant got two doses of either the Pfizer-BioNTech BNT162b2 vaccine (n=8) or the Moderna mRNA-1273 vaccine (n=2). Post-COVID blood samples were collected from convalescent patients a median of approximately 100 days after diagnosis, with a range of about 30 to 161 days. Post-vaccine blood samples were collected a median of about 72 days after the second vaccine dose, ranging from about 12 to 250 days. Overlapping spike peptide pools from SARS-CoV-2 and from the common cold coronaviruses HCoV-NL63, HCoV-OC43 and HCoV-229E were used as culture stimuli. Control cultures received a CEFX viral epitope pool as the positive control, an HIV-1 Nef peptide pool as the negative control, or no peptide. The spike-specific CD4+ TCR repertoire was compared before and after mRNA vaccination in about nine COVID-19 convalescent patients and several infection-naive healthy vaccine recipients. An earlier paper using these donors assessed, at the TCR clonotype level, memory CD4+ T cell crossreactivity between SARS-CoV-2 and common cold coronavirus spike proteins.

Broad study findings and their caveats: Among the post-vaccine SARS-CoV-2-reactive clones in convalescent patients, a median about 89% showed up only after vaccination, which suggests vaccine-specific priming. Although the median number of SARS-CoV-2-reactive clonotypes went up from 20 to 25 after infection to some 40 after vaccination, the increase was not significant. Of the vaccine-specific clones in convalescent patients, 304 of 307, or nearly all, reacted only to SARS-CoV-2 spike and did not cross-react with common cold coronaviruses. The study included relatively few convalescent patients and did not analyze early timepoints after natural infection.

This receptor was taken from a human donor in good health. Recombination linked TRBV6-2 or TRBV6-3 to TRBJ2-5; a weak D assignment points to TRBD1 (6 bases agree). The sequencing sample was made of CD4+ T cells from blood, cultured in vitro. The CDR3 protein: CASRPGHLGETQYF. Read as DNA, the sequence is TGTGCCAGCAGACCGGGACACTTAGGGGAGACCCAGTACTTC.